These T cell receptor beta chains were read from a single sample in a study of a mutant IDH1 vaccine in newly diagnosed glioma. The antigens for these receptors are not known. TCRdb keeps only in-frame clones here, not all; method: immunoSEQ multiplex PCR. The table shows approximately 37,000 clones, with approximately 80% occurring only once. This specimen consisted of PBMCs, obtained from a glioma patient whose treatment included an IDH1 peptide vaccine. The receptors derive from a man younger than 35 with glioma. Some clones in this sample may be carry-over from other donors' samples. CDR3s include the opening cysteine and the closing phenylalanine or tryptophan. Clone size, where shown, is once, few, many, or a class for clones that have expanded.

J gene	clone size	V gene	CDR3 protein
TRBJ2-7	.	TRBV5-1	CASSWGQGTYEQYF
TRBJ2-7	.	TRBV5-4	CASSSARTGTGEQYF
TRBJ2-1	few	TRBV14	CASSQDSRDYYNEQFF
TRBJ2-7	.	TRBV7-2	CASSWDSSTLTYEQYF
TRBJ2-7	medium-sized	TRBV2	CASNPAPYEQYF
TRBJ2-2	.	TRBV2	CASSEGQGVGANTGELFF
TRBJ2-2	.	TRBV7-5	CARRQRAGVKTGELFF
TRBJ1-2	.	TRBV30	CAGAAALSRVGGYTF
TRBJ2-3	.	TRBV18	CASSPWAGGTDTQYF
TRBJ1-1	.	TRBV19	CASSIAAGDTEAFF
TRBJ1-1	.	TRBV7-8	CASSLSDRNTEAFF
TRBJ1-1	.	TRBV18	CASFRTGVNTEAFF
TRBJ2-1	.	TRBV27	CASRGLAISSYNEQFF
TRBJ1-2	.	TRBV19	CASSRTVSNYGYTF